Listed here is a single T cell receptor (beta chain). Its target is not known. Clones were read by immunoSEQ multiplex PCR, and TCRdb kept only the in-frame ones, dropping some. The sample comprises approximately 51,000 clones, approximately 83% of which are singletons, and 16% rests with the top ten. These data belong to a study of PD-L1 blockade in urothelial cancer. Whole-study context: Patients initiated atezolizumab around 2014 at 1,200 mg intravenously every 3 weeks. Broader study findings: It was durable-benefit patients whose tumor-associated blood clones expanded more at 3 weeks.

Germline V gene lookup returns CDR1 KGHSH and CDR2 LQKENI. The trim removed 2 bases at V and 10 bases at J, leaving 4 bases unmatched. The CDR3 is 14 residues long. Each individual provided 1 to 8 samples (taken pretreatment and on-treatment). The rearrangement uses TRBV18 and TRBJ1-6; 8 bases map to TRBD1. The sequence came from a man aged 60 to 75 with urothelial cancer. Material: PBMCs, obtained around atezolizumab (anti-PD-L1) treatment. The CDR3 loop reads CASSPEDRGSPLHF. The CDR3, as DNA: TGTGCCAGCTCACCAGAAGACAGGGGCTCACCCCTCCACTTT.